The source of this TCR beta chain is a study of T cells and Merkel cell carcinoma outcomes. The repertoire was sequenced with immunoSEQ multiplex PCR; TCRdb's copy has only in-frame clones and lacks some. This repertoire shows about 2,000 clones, over 85% found once; its top ten account for about 2.5%. Study observations and caveats: Merkel cell carcinoma outcomes were reportedly predicted by repertoire and T-cell density.

Trimming took 5 bases from V and 0 from J, leaving 8 bases between them. In germline, CDR1 is SGHVS, CDR2 FQNEAQ. CDR3 length: 14 amino acids. The sample holds a few counts of this clone. The antigen remains undetermined. The TCR sequence derives from a human donor with Merkel cell carcinoma. The chain carries TRBV7-8 and TRBJ2-1; D assignment may be TRBD1 or TRBD2 (5 bases each). The sequenced sample was tumor tissue from Merkel cell carcinoma. The CDR3 sequence: CASSPGPSYNEQFF. The CDR3 nucleotides read TGTGCCAGCAGCCCGGGGCCCTCCTACAATGAGCAGTTCTTC.